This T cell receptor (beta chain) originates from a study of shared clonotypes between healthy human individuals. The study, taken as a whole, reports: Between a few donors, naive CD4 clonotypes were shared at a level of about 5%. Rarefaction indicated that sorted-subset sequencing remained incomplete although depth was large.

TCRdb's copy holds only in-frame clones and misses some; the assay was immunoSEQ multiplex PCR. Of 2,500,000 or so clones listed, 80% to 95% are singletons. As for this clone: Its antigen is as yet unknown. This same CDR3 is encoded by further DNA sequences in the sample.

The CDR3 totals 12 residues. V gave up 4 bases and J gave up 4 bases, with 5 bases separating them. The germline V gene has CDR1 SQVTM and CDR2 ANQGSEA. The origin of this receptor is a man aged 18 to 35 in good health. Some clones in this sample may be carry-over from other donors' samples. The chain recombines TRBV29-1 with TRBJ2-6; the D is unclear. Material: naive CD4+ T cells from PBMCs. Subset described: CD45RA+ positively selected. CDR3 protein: CSVVSGANVLTF. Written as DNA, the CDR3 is TGCAGCGTTGTTTCCGGGGCCAACGTCCTGACTTTC.